This TCR beta chain comes out of a study of identical twins. V was trimmed by 5 bases and J by 5 bases, leaving 16 bases between them. This CDR3 region has 15 residues. CDR1 is MNHEY and CDR2 is SMNVEV in the germline V gene (reference sequence). Each cDNA held unique molecular identifiers, and template switching gave it a universal primer site. One entry per CDR3 protein, called by TCRdb with MiXCR from the 5' RACE reads. The table includes some 1,600,000 distinct CDR3 sequences, under 35% detected once. This TCR was recovered from a newborn girl in good health. Sequencing input: cord blood. V gene TRBV27 combines with J gene TRBJ2-1, with D possibly being TRBD1 (6 bases). The CDR3 loop is CASSPRQVPDNEQFF. CDR3 DNA sequence: TGTGCCAGCAGTCCCCGACAGGTACCCGACAATGAGCAGTTCTTC.